This T cell receptor (beta chain) came from a study of blood T cells in healthy people across ages. Sample-barcoded 5' priming and a J-beta primer mix drove a second PCR of roughly 7 to 11 cycles. TCRdb itself ran the 5' RACE reads through MiXCR, one entry per CDR3 protein. The sample gives around 1,000,000 distinct CDR3 sequences, approximately 26% of which show up once; around 0.75% is in the top ten. Germline values: CDR1 LNHDA, CDR2 SQIVND (reference sequence). The CDR3 has 14 amino acids. Trimming shortened V by 2 bases and J by 5 bases, and 11 bases separated the two germline ends. This sample also appeared in a second study, on T cells of mothers and their children.

The rearrangement links TRBV19 to TRBJ2-3; D may match TRBD1 or TRBD2 (5 bases each). The TCR was taken from a girl aged 2-10 years in good health. Sequenced sample: blood. CDR3 DNA: TGTGCCAGTAGTATATGGGGGTCCCAAGATACGCAGTATTTT. It translates to CASSIWGSQDTQYF. Full variable domain (outside the CDR3, taken from reference TRBV19 and TRBJ2-3): DGGITQSPKYLFRKEGQNVTLSCEQNLNHDAMYWYRQDPGQGLRLIYYSQIVNDFQKGDIAEGYSVSREKKESFPLTVTSAQKNPTAFYLCASSIWGSQDTQYFGPGTRLTVL.